This note documents a single T cell receptor (beta chain) sequence. The table lists this clone with a few counts. Its target antigen remains unknown. Within one base of it there is no much larger clone, and no base qualities were kept. The time point label here, explained by the study, means: blood sample drawn before combined kidney and bone marrow transplant. In bulk CFSE mixed lymphocyte reactions, CFSE-labeled recipient PBMCs were cocultured with irradiated donor PBMCs for less than seven days, then stained for CD3/CD4/CD8 and FACS-sorted. The patients were a few recipients of combined kidney and bone marrow transplants from the ITN036ST trial, and samples were available only from these trial subjects. Healthy control blood was processed to PBMCs with a Ficoll density gradient and then cryopreserved, whereas patient PBMCs were collected both before and after transplant. This specimen comes from a study of Tregs in tolerant kidney transplant recipients (dated by TCRdb to the late 2010s). Regarding the complete study: Transplants used related donors with nonmyeloablative bone marrow transplantation; mixed chimerism was transient in the human trials. Before combined kidney and bone marrow transplantation, this study identified donor-specific regulatory T cells using TCRbeta sequencing and then followed those same cells after transplant. Results and caveats for the whole study, not just this receptor: The most biologically relevant and donor-specific TCRbeta repertoire appeared to be identified by expanding Tregs with activated donor B cells. For some patients the PCR primers changed over time, which made it impossible to compare the samples from those patients at the nucleotide level. Donor-specific Treg expansion exceeded global Treg expansion in tolerant patients, suggesting antigen-driven rather than nonspecific expansion. Biological reproducibility was not directly addressed, though technical replication error appeared minimal. Because the study included only a small number of patients, the results must be confirmed in larger populations and under other immunosuppression protocols.

Genomic DNA was extracted from sorted cells with the QIAGEN DNeasy Blood and Tissue Kit for TCRbeta CDR3 sequencing. High-throughput TCRbeta CDR3 sequencing, which included PCR amplification with bias correction and internal controls, was done commercially through immunoSEQ. Concerning the study's data processing: Unique productive TCRbeta sequences were defined by CDR3 nucleotide sequence where primers matched, and otherwise by CDR3 amino acid sequence together with Vbeta and Jbeta genes. Sequences were defined as donor-reactive when expanded at least 5-fold in CFSE-low cells versus unstimulated cells and present at a frequency of at least 0.01% in CFSE-low cells. Repertoire divergence was quantified by Jensen-Shannon divergence calculated from the top 100 TCRbeta sequences ranked by frequency. For any sample with multiple sequencing runs, sorting error was corrected in each run separately before the runs were pooled. TCRdb took over this immuneACCESS table, retaining in-frame rearrangements with V and J assigned. Such tables are incomplete; in checked studies, under half of the missing clones stem from an unresolved V gene, and the remainder is unexplained. The V and J calls and clone size were taken over from that table, and D and trimming were inferred from the DNA. Within this sample are approximately 15,000 clones, with roughly 50% of them counted one time only. The top ten clones comprise under 4% of the sample.

This clonotype was sampled from a human patient who received a combined kidney and bone marrow transplant. This material consisted of CD4+ T cells from blood cultured with allogeneic cells, taken before the transplant.

The CDR3 amino acid sequence is: CASSRGQYSNQPQHF. The DNA sequence is TGTGCCAGCAGCCGAGGACAGTATAGCAATCAGCCCCAGCATTTT. This sequence uses TRBV11-2 and TRBJ1-5; a weak D assignment points to TRBD1 (6 bases agree). V and J are truncated by 5 bases and 0 bases respectively, leaving an intervening sequence of 11 bases. Via the germline V gene, CDR1 is SGHAT and CDR2 FQNNGV. Measured from the cysteine to the phenylalanine, the CDR3 is 15 residues long. Only the CDR3 region is kept as DNA, spanning 45 bases read in frame from base 1. The variable domain in full, with residues beyond the CDR3 obtained from the reference TRBV11-2 and TRBJ1-5 genes, is EAGVAQSPRYKIIEKRQSVAFWCNPISGHATLYWYQQILGQGPKLLIQFQNNGVVDDSQLPKDRFSAERLKGVDSTLKIQPAKLEDSAVYLCASSRGQYSNQPQHFGDGTRLSIL.